This T cell receptor (beta chain) was profiled in a study of T-cell reconstitution after alpha-beta-depleted transplantation in children (dated by TCRdb to 2016 to 2017). Context from the whole study: T-cell immune reconstitution after TCRalphabeta/CD19-depleted allogeneic hematopoietic cell transplantation in children was quantitatively tracked in the study by means of TCR repertoire profiling.

CDR1 and CDR2, looked up from the germline V gene, are MNHEY and SVGAGI. Trimming removed 4 bases from V and 1 base from J; the gene matches leave 6 bases unexplained. CDR3 length: 15 amino acids, cysteine to phenylalanine. Of the read, only the CDR3 DNA is kept; its 45 bases are in frame from base 1. This clonotype was detected a few times. Its antigen specificity is not known. No per-base quality is available; no much larger clone lies one base away. The library was built by means of PCR. TCRdb records Illumina HiSeq 2500 as the sequencer. Molecular barcoding was employed in the preparation of TCR libraries, with unique molecular identifiers being used to normalize TCRbeta repertoire quantification. Using fastp trimming at Q25 and MiXCR clonotype assembly, TCRdb reanalyzed the public sequencing data and kept in-frame beta chains. Rows are combined by CDR3 protein, so each entry shows the most common genes and DNA. The sample includes over 400,000 distinct CDR3 sequences, with 43% observed a single time. The leading ten clones occupy 27% of the sample.

The treatment or condition label for this specimen denotes: allogeneic hematopoietic cell transplantation with graft depleted of TCRalphabeta T cells and CD19 B cells. Transplant recipients were children who received TCRalphabeta/CD19-depleted allogeneic hematopoietic cell grafts. Study-wide findings and limitations: In some patients, the high TCRbeta diversity seen at day 60 was put down to recipient T cells and intrathymic progenitors that had survived conditioning. The apparently early alphabetaT-cell count recovery about two months after transplant was reportedly dependent on only several hundred rapidly expanded clones derived from non-depleted graft cells. Over subsequent months, a decline in hyperexpanded clone frequencies was noted, and after one year, T-cell counts and TCRbeta diversity were mostly ascribed to newly produced T cells.

The specimen comprised PBMCs, sampled before TCRalphabeta/CD19-depleted stem cell transplant. The sequence was obtained from a girl aged 2-10 years with aplastic anemia, due to receive a stem cell transplant. The chain links TRBV6-5 with TRBJ1-1, with 7 junctional bases fitting TRBD1. The CDR3 protein: CASSSLRTGNTEAFF. The nucleotides read TGTGCCAGCAGTTCCCTTAGGACAGGGAACACTGAAGCTTTCTTT.